Here is one T cell receptor beta chain with its context. As handled by the study authors: How many nucleated cells were present was estimated from reference gene primer amplification. The repertoire was sequenced with immunoSEQ multiplex PCR; TCRdb's copy has only in-frame clones and lacks some. V, J and clone size derive from that table, while D and trimming were established from the DNA sequence. The repertoire includes 200,000 to 250,000 clones, roughly 90% of them detected once, and roughly 2.6% sits in the top ten. This CDR3 region has 17 residues. The junction had 7 bases not matched to a gene; V was cut back by 5 bases and J by 1 base. Germline loops: CDR1 WSHSY, CDR2 SAAADI. The data were taken from a study of blood T cell repertoires in COVID-19. Study-wide context: Material from acute and convalescent COVID-19 was sourced from the United States, Italy and Spain.

The sample consisted of peripheral blood. This chain joins TRBV10-2 and TRBJ2-2; 10 bases line up with TRBD2. This clonotype originated in a woman aged 60-70 years with acute or convalescent COVID-19. The CDR3 nucleotides read TGCGCCAGCAGTTTCGGGACTAGCGAAGGGAACACCGGGGAGCTGTTTTTT. Residues: CASSFGTSEGNTGELFF.